Below are 15 T cell receptor beta chains sequenced from a single sample in a study of cytomegalovirus exposure and HLA in healthy donors. Vbeta (60) and Jbeta (13) primers were used in the PCR. TCRdb's table, derived via immunoSEQ multiplex PCR, lists solely in-frame clones and lacks some. The sample comprises some 120,000 clones, about 76% of which are singletons, and less than 2.5% rests with the top ten. The sample was PBMCs. The receptors were gathered from a woman aged 35 to 49 in good health and CMV-seronegative.

This CDR3 is CATSAPGHVYLATNEKLFF. The CDR3 region has the DNA TGTGCCACCAGCGCCCCGGGACACGTCTATCTTGCAACTAATGAAAAACTGTTTTTT. The chain links TRBV15 to TRBJ1-4; D may be TRBD1 (6 bases). Looked up from germline, CDR1 is LNHNV and CDR2 is YYDKDF (reference sequence). V was clipped by 5 bases and J by 0 bases, with 22 bases between them. The CDR3 spans 19 residues.

This clone has a handful of counts. The chain combines TRBV4-2 with TRBJ2-2; TRBD2 aligns across 10 bases. CDR3 size: 18 residues. Germline CDR1 and CDR2: LGHNA and YNFKEQ. Trimming cost V 3 bases and J 6 bases; bases outside gene matches: 13. The chain's CDR3 is CASSHAISGGRSSGELFF. DNA of the CDR3: TGTGCCAGCAGCCACGCTATTAGCGGGGGGCGCTCATCCGGGGAGCTGTTTTTT.

The chain employs TRBV7-9 and TRBJ2-1, with 7 bases fitting TRBD2. Germline CDR1 reads SEHNR; CDR2 reads FQNEAQ (reference sequence). V shed 1 base and J 7 bases; nucleotides not matched to a gene: 10. This CDR3 contains 16 residues. CDR3 region: CASSLDGGRARNEQFF. The DNA of the CDR3 is TGTGCCAGCAGCTTAGATGGTGGGAGGGCCCGTAATGAGCAGTTCTTC. Full variable domain (rest looked up from reference TRBV7-9 and TRBJ2-1): DTGVSQNPRHKITKRGQNVTFRCDPISEHNRLYWYRQTLGQGPEFLTYFQNEAQLEKSRLLSDRFSAERPKGSFSTLEIQRTEQGDSAMYLCASSLDGGRARNEQFFGPGTRLTVL.

The V gene is TRBV7-8, the J gene TRBJ2-7; D is uncertain. CDR1 SGHVS and CDR2 FQNEAQ come from the germline V gene. Trimming took 8 bases from V and 2 from J, leaving 13 bases between them. The CDR3 has 13 amino acids. CDR3 region: CASYGDPTYEQYF. In nucleotides, the CDR3 is TGTGCCAGCTATGGAGACCCGACCTACGAGCAGTACTTC.

This chain links TRBV2 with TRBJ2-1, with 13 positions matching TRBD2. J lost 7 bases, V lost 2 bases, and 14 bases had no gene match. This CDR3 contains 19 residues. The germline CDR1 and CDR2 sequences are SNHLY and FYNNEI. The CDR3 spells CASSEMPGATSGGLNEQFF. In DNA form, the CDR3 reads TGTGCCAGCAGTGAAATGCCGGGCGCGACTAGCGGGGGGCTAAATGAGCAGTTCTTC.

V is TRBV6-5 and J is TRBJ1-1, with D possibly TRBD1 on 5 matching bases. The CDR3 spans 15 residues. Per germline, CDR1 MNHEY and CDR2 SVGAGI. The V end was cut by 0 bases, the J end by 2 bases, with 10 bases between. For the CDR3, the DNA is TGTGCCAGCAGTTACTCGTGGCAGGGTAACACTGAAGCTTTCTTT. Residues: CASSYSWQGNTEAFF.

V usage is TRBV7-2 and J usage is TRBJ1-3, with D unclear. This CDR3 is 15 amino acids long. Germline V gene data show CDR1 as SGHTA and CDR2 as FQGNSA. The germline V and J ends were trimmed by 2 bases and 0 bases, with 8 bases remaining between them. The CDR3: CASSLSSSSGNTIYF. The CDR3 DNA sequence: TGTGCCAGCAGCTTAAGTTCCAGCTCTGGAAACACCATATATTTT. Looking up the rest from reference TRBV7-2 and TRBJ1-3 gives the full variable domain: GAGVSQSPSNKVTEKGKDVELRCDPISGHTALYWYRQSLGQGLEFLIYFQGNSAPDKSGLPSDRFSAERTGGSVSTLTIQRTQQEDSAVYLCASSLSSSSGNTIYFGEGSWLTVV.

This chain connects TRBV7-2 to TRBJ2-3; the D gene is possibly TRBD2 (5 bases). The V end lost 5 bases, the J end lost 6 bases, and 12 bases lay between the germline ends. Germline assignment: CDR1 SGHTA and CDR2 FQGNSA. The CDR3 is 13 amino acids. This CDR3 reads CASSGAVSDTQYF. Written as DNA, the CDR3 is TGTGCCAGCAGCGGAGCGGTTTCCGATACGCAGTATTTT.

The genes are TRBV5-1 and TRBJ2-1, with TRBD2 matching over 10 bases. With V trimmed by 2 bases and J by 6 bases, 5 bases remained unmatched. Germline V gene sequence: CDR1 SGHRS, CDR2 YFSETQ. This CDR3 comprises 15 residues. The CDR3 loop is CASSFLGTSVNEQFF. The DNA of the CDR3 is TGCGCCAGCAGCTTCCTCGGGACTAGCGTCAATGAGCAGTTCTTC.

The chain joins TRBV9 to TRBJ2-3; TRBD1 matches 7 bases. V lost 3 bases, J lost 2 bases, and 12 bases stayed unmatched. Germline CDR1 is SGDLS and CDR2 is YYNGEE. The CDR3 runs to 17 residues. CDR3 DNA sequence: TGTGCCAGCAGCGCGGAAAATACAGGGGTCCACACAGATACGCAGTATTTT. The encoded protein is CASSAENTGVHTDTQYF. Based on the CDR3 plus reference TRBV9 and TRBJ2-3, the full variable domain is DSGVTQTPKHLITATGQRVTLRCSPRSGDLSVYWYQQSLDQGLQFLIQYYNGEERAKGNILERFSAQQFPDLHSELNLSSLELGDSALYFCASSAENTGVHTDTQYFGPGTRLTVL.

The chain couples TRBV7-6 to TRBJ2-5; 14 bases are shared with TRBD2. The DNA end is a closer match to TRBJ2-7, so the J assignment may be wrong. The CDR3 is 16 residues long. Germline assignment: CDR1 SGHVS and CDR2 FNYEAQ. The CDR3 is CASSSGTSGGSYEQYF. CDR3 nucleotide sequence: TGTGCCAGCAGCTCCGGGACTAGCGGGGGCTCCTACGAGCAGTACTTC.

The chain carries TRBV28 and TRBJ1-2; no reliable D call. The germline V and J ends were trimmed by 8 bases and 2 bases, with 15 bases remaining between them. Germline loops: CDR1 MDHEN, CDR2 SYDVKM. The CDR3 runs to 14 residues. CDR3 in amino acids: CASGGRGTNYGYTF. CDR3 nucleotides: TGTGCCAGCGGCGGCCGGGGAACGAACTATGGCTACACCTTC.

The V call is TRBV12-5, the J call TRBJ2-3; tentatively, D is TRBD1 (5 bases). This CDR3 is 15 amino acids long. Trimming left V 4 bases short and J 1 base short, with 12 bases between. The germline CDR1 and CDR2 sequences are LGHNT and FRNRAP. The CDR3 coding sequence is TGTGCTAGTGGTTCGACAGTTTTTCGCACAGATACGCAGTATTTT. Its translation: CASGSTVFRTDTQYF.

The CDR3 DNA reads TGCAGCGTCCCTACAGCAACTAACTATGGCTACACCTTC. Protein product: CSVPTATNYGYTF. This chain links TRBV29-1 with TRBJ1-2; D is uncertain. The CDR3 consists of 13 residues. Trimming stripped 6 bases from V and 0 bases from J, with 11 bases between. The germline V gene has CDR1 SQVTM and CDR2 ANQGSEA.

CDR3 DNA sequence: TGTGCCAGCTCACCAACGACAGACCCTAACTATGGCTACACCTTC. It is translated as CASSPTTDPNYGYTF. The chain recombines TRBV18 with TRBJ1-2; TRBD1 might be the D (5 bases). The CDR3 is 15 amino acids. Trimming cost V 2 bases and J 0 bases, with 10 bases left between them. Germline V gene sequence: CDR1 KGHSH, CDR2 LQKENI.